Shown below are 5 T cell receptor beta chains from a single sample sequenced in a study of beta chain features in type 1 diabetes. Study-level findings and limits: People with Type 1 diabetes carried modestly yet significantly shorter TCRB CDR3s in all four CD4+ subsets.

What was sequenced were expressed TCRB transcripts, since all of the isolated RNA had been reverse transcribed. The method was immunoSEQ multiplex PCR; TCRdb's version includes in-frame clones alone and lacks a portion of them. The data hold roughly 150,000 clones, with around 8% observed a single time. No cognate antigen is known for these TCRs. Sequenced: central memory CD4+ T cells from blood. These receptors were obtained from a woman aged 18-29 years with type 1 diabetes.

The CDR3 loop is CATSGRHIYF. The CDR3 DNA follows: TGTGCCACCAGCGGAAGACACATATACTTC. This rearrangement joins TRBV15 to TRBJ2-5, with D hard to call. The CDR3 is 10 amino acids. V was trimmed by 5 bases and J by 14 bases, leaving 12 bases between them. Germline CDR1 is LNHNV and CDR2 is YYDKDF (reference sequence).

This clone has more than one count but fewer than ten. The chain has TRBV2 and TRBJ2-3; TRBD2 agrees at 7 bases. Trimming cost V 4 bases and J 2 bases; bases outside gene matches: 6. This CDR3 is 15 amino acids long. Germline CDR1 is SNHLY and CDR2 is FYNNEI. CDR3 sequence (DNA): TGTGCCAGCAGTGTGTCAGCGGGGCCCACAGATACGCAGTATTTT. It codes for CASSVSAGPTDTQYF.

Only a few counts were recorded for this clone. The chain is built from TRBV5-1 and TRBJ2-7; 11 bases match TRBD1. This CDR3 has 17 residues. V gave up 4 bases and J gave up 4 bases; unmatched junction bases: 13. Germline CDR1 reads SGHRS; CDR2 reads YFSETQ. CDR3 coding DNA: TGCGCCAGCAGCCCGTGGGGTTTGGGACAGGGGGATTACGAGCAGTACTTC. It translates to CASSPWGLGQGDYEQYF.

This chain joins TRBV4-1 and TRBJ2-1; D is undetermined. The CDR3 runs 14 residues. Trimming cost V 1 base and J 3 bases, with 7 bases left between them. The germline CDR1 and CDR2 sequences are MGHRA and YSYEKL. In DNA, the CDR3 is TGCGCCAGCAGCCAAGGATCCGGCTACAATGAGCAGTTCTTC. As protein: CASSQGSGYNEQFF.

The chain's CDR3 is CASSQVSTGELFF. CDR3 in DNA: TGTGCCAGCAGCCAAGTATCCACCGGGGAGCTGTTTTTT. The rearrangement joins TRBV4-2 to TRBJ2-2; no clear D gene. Germline CDR1 reads LGHNA; CDR2 reads YNFKEQ. The V end lost 1 base, the J end lost 4 bases, and 4 bases lay between the germline ends. The CDR3 runs to 13 residues.